The 21 T cell receptor beta chains listed next were all sequenced from one sample in a study of cytomegalovirus exposure and HLA in healthy donors. 13 Jbeta primers and 60 Vbeta primers were used for the PCR. Produced via immunoSEQ multiplex PCR; TCRdb's table is partial and in-frame only. The sample consists of 130,000 or so clones, around 82% of them appearing once. Sequenced material: PBMCs. The receptors shown here come from a man younger than 30 in good health and CMV-seropositive.

The CDR3 loop reads CASSERGGAGRNIQYF. In DNA, the CDR3 is TGTGCCAGCAGTGAAAGGGGGGGAGCGGGAAGAAACATTCAGTACTTC. The genes are TRBV2 and TRBJ2-4; maybe TRBD2 (7 bases). Germline loops: CDR1 SNHLY, CDR2 FYNNEI. The V gene lost 2 bases and the J gene lost 6 bases, with 17 bases spanning the gap. This CDR3 comprises 16 residues.

This clone was counted between two and nine times. J is TRBJ1-1 and V is TRBV28, with unresolved D. Germline values: CDR1 MDHEN, CDR2 SYDVKM. The CDR3 sequence is 11 residues long. Trimming stripped 7 bases from V and 5 bases from J, with 8 bases between. The CDR3 here is CASTPGTEAFF. CDR3 DNA sequence: TGTGCCAGCACCCCGGGGACTGAAGCTTTCTTT.

The sample holds one count of this clone. The chain recombines TRBV27 with TRBJ1-5; perhaps TRBD1 as D (5 bases). V lost 2 bases, J lost 7 bases, and 21 bases lay in between. Per germline, CDR1 MNHEY and CDR2 SMNVEV (reference sequence). The CDR3 covers 17 residues. The CDR3 is CASSLGFGADYLQPQHF. The CDR3 region has the DNA TGTGCCAGCAGTTTAGGCTTCGGGGCGGACTACCTGCAGCCCCAGCATTTT.

Comments on this clone: At the DNA level, this CDR3 is encoded by other sequences in the same sample as well. The chain has TRBV27 and TRBJ1-1; no reliable D call. The CDR3 consists of 13 residues. CDR1 is MNHEY and CDR2 is SMNVEV in the germline V gene (reference sequence). V lost 3 bases, J lost 2 bases, and 7 bases lay in between. As DNA, the CDR3 is TGTGCCAGCAGTTTCTCGGGAAACACTGAAGCTTTCTTT. Protein product: CASSFSGNTEAFF.

CDR3 DNA: TGTGCCAGCAGCTTGGGCCTAGCGGGAGAGACGAAAAAGACCCAGTACTTC. Residues: CASSLGLAGETKKTQYF. V gene TRBV5-4 combines with J gene TRBJ2-5, with 10 bases identical to TRBD2. Germline V gene lookup returns CDR1 SGHNT and CDR2 YYREEE (reference sequence). The CDR3 runs to 17 residues. After removal of 0 bases from V and 6 bases from J, the junction contained 11 bases not matched to a gene.

This chain joins TRBV29-1 and TRBJ2-1; 9 nucleotides line up with TRBD2. The CDR3 runs to 16 residues. CDR1 SQVTM and CDR2 ANQGSEA come from the germline V gene. J lost 0 bases, V lost 5 bases, and 8 bases had no gene match. In DNA, the CDR3 is TGCAGCGTTAGGGCTAGCGGGAACCCCTCCTACAATGAGCAGTTCTTC. This encodes CSVRASGNPSYNEQFF.

A few counts support this clone. J is TRBJ2-4 and V is TRBV4-1; 8 bases are a match to TRBD2. There are 17 residues in the CDR3. Germline V gene lookup returns CDR1 MGHRA and CDR2 YSYEKL. Trimming removed 4 bases from V and 1 base from J; junction bases left unmatched: 9. The CDR3 spells CASSLGRAGGAKNIQYF. The CDR3 DNA is TGCGCCAGCAGCCTAGGGAGGGCGGGAGGTGCCAAAAACATTCAGTACTTC.

The V call is TRBV19, the J call TRBJ1-1; 7 bases agree with TRBD1. Trimming removed 7 bases from V and 4 bases from J; junction bases left unmatched: 9. The CDR3 loop spans 14 amino acids. Per the germline V gene, CDR1 is LNHDA and CDR2 is SQIVND (reference sequence). The CDR3: CASKLRDSGTEAFF. The CDR3 DNA reads TGTGCCAGTAAATTGAGGGACAGTGGCACTGAAGCTTTCTTT.

This sequence joins TRBV28 and TRBJ2-5; 7 bases are shared with TRBD2. The germline CDR1 and CDR2 sequences are MDHEN and SYDVKM. This CDR3 comprises 15 residues. With 2 bases clipped from V and 5 bases from J, the junction kept 8 bases outside the gene matches. The CDR3 sequence is CASSLRSGGWETQYF. The CDR3 bases are TGTGCCAGCAGTTTAAGGTCGGGGGGATGGGAGACCCAGTACTTC.

Here the CDR3 reads CASSRPAGVSTDTQYF. CDR3 nucleotide sequence: TGTGCCAGCAGTCGACCAGCGGGAGTTAGCACAGATACGCAGTATTTT. The J gene is TRBJ2-3, the V gene TRBV27, with 8 bases aligning to TRBD2. The CDR3 has 16 residues. The J segment lost 0 bases and the V segment lost 5 bases, leaving 7 bases of the junction unmatched. The V gene's germline CDR1 is MNHEY and CDR2 SMNVEV (reference sequence).

The chain joins TRBV27 to TRBJ2-7; the D gene is possibly TRBD1 (5 bases). Looked up from germline, CDR1 is MNHEY and CDR2 is SMNVEV (reference sequence). The ends were cut back, 2 bases at V and 3 bases at J, with 8 bases in the middle. This CDR3 has 13 residues. The CDR3 DNA sequence: TGTGCCAGCAGTTTAGGCGACAGCTACGAGCAGTACTTC. The encoded protein is CASSLGDSYEQYF.

The gene calls are TRBV27 and TRBJ2-5; 15 nucleotides agree with TRBD2. CDR3 length: 22 amino acids. Germline trimming cut 5 bases from V and 2 bases from J; bases unmatched to any gene: 21. Germline CDR1 and CDR2: MNHEY and SMNVEV (reference sequence). Written as DNA, the CDR3 is TGTGCCAGCAGTACCCGGGTGGGACGGACTAGCGGGAGGGCAAAAACGCAAGAGACCCAGTACTTC. It specifies CASSTRVGRTSGRAKTQETQYF.

V and J are TRBV7-8 and TRBJ2-3, with TRBD1 identical over 8 bases. Germline V gene sequence: CDR1 SGHVS, CDR2 FQNEAQ. V trimming: 4 bases; J trimming: 10 bases; junction bases outside the gene matches: 4. This CDR3 is 12 amino acids long. The CDR3 is CASSSRQGPQYF. CDR3 bases: TGTGCCAGCAGCTCAAGACAGGGGCCGCAGTATTTT.

The gene calls are TRBV27 and TRBJ2-1; 10 nucleotides agree with TRBD1. The length of the CDR3 is 16 residues. Per the germline V gene, CDR1 is MNHEY and CDR2 is SMNVEV (reference sequence). V shed 2 bases and J 6 bases; nucleotides not matched to a gene: 7. CDR3: CASSLTGTGVPNEQFF. The CDR3 bases are TGTGCCAGCAGTTTAACCGGGACAGGGGTCCCCAATGAGCAGTTCTTC.

The chain joins TRBV19 to TRBJ2-1; 12 positions agree with TRBD2. Looked up from germline, CDR1 is LNHDA and CDR2 is SQIVND (reference sequence). Germline trimming cut 7 bases from V and 6 bases from J; bases unmatched to any gene: 7. The CDR3 is 15 residues long. The CDR3 region is CASNQLAGGPNEQFF. CDR3 sequence (DNA): TGTGCCAGTAATCAACTAGCGGGAGGCCCCAATGAGCAGTTCTTC. The whole variable domain, remainder taken from reference TRBV19 and TRBJ2-1, is DGGITQSPKYLFRKEGQNVTLSCEQNLNHDAMYWYRQDPGQGLRLIYYSQIVNDFQKGDIAEGYSVSREKKESFPLTVTSAQKNPTAFYLCASNQLAGGPNEQFFGPGTRLTVL.

The CDR3 coding sequence is TGTGCCAGCAGCTTCAGAGGGAACAGGGCCTACGAGCAGTACTTC. This encodes CASSFRGNRAYEQYF. J is TRBJ2-7 and V is TRBV7-2; perhaps TRBD1 as D (6 bases). The CDR3 is made up of 15 amino acids. V was clipped by 3 bases and J by 2 bases, with 14 bases between them. The germline gives CDR1 SGHTA, CDR2 FQGNSA.

Only a few counts were recorded for this clone. The gene calls are TRBV5-4 and TRBJ2-7; 9 nucleotides match TRBD1. Germline assignment: CDR1 SGHNT and CDR2 YYREEE (reference sequence). This CDR3 comprises 14 residues. V lost 5 bases and J lost 2; bases outside the gene matches: 5. For the CDR3, the DNA is TGTGCCAGCAGACTGGGGACAGGGCCCTACGAGCAGTACTTC. Encoded protein: CASRLGTGPYEQYF.

Regarding this clone: One end of the junction fails to match germline, which may point to a read error. This sequence joins TRBV7-7 and TRBJ2-7, with 9 bases aligning to TRBD1. Germline V lookup: CDR1 SSHAT, CDR2 FNYEAQ (reference sequence). There are 15 residues in the CDR3. CDR3 residues: CASSFGTGSSYEQYF. In DNA form, the CDR3 reads TGTGCTAGCAGCTTCGGGACAGGGAGCTCCTACGAGCAGTACTTC.

The chain recombines TRBV7-9 with TRBJ2-5; D is possibly TRBD1 (6 bases). This CDR3 has 14 amino acids. CDR1 is SEHNR, CDR2 FQNEAQ, per germline (reference sequence). V gave up 3 bases and J gave up 4 bases, with 12 bases separating them. The CDR3 DNA follows: TGTGCCAGCAGCTTCGGCCCAGGGGTAGAGACCCAGTACTTC. Translation: CASSFGPGVETQYF.

Here the CDR3 reads CASSSQGGGNTIYF. The CDR3 DNA reads TGTGCCAGCAGCTCCCAGGGAGGTGGAAACACCATATATTTT. J is TRBJ1-3 and V is TRBV5-6; D might be TRBD1 (5 bases). Trimming took 3 bases from V and 3 from J, leaving 10 bases between them. CDR3 length: 14 amino acids. Germline V gene data show CDR1 as SGHDT and CDR2 as YYEEEE.

This clone was counted between two and nine times. The chain has TRBV5-1 and TRBJ1-1; 8 bases align to TRBD1. In germline, CDR1 is SGHRS, CDR2 YFSETQ. The ends lost 2 bases at V and 5 bases at J; junction bases unmatched: 8. The CDR3 loop spans 15 amino acids. Written as DNA, the CDR3 is TGCGCCAGCAGCTTTATCACAGGGGGTCGGACTGAAGCTTTCTTT. The encoded protein is CASSFITGGRTEAFF.